This TCR beta chain is drawn from a study of molecular identifiers for immune sequencing clone quantification. The CDR3 loop spans 13 amino acids. Concerning this clonotype itself: A single base separates this from a much larger clone, so it may be a read error.

TCRdb re-called the PCR reads with MiXCR, one entry per CDR3 protein. Of 45,000 to 65,000 distinct CDR3 sequences listed, roughly a quarter are singletons. Every naive CD8 library was made from between roughly 20,000 and 1,000,000 sorted cells with 10%, 30% or 50% RNA. Sequenced: naive CD8+ T cells from blood, with Jurkat cell RNA spiked in. The subset: FACS-sorted CD8+CD4-CCR7+CD45RA+ naive T cells. The chain employs TRBV23-1 and TRBJ1-1; D gene unclear. TRBV23-1 is classed as an ORF, of uncertain function. The TCR comes from a human donor in good health. Some libraries in this study had Jurkat cell RNA spiked in. The CDR3 region is CASSQSTYTGAFF. In DNA form, the CDR3 reads TGCGCCAGCAGTCAATCAACTTACACTGGAGCTTTCTTT.